These 26 T cell receptor beta chains were sequenced from one sample in a study of blood T cell repertoires in COVID-19. Profiled with immunoSEQ multiplex PCR; TCRdb holds only in-frame clones, not every one. The table lists a few hundred thousand clones, 65% to 90% of them singletons. Sequenced input: peripheral blood. The receptors stem from a woman aged 40 to 55 who had recovered from COVID-19.

Notes on this clone: The identical CDR3 is also encoded by other nucleotide sequences in the sample. The chain is built from TRBV5-4 and TRBJ2-1; the D gene is possibly TRBD1 (5 bases). The length of the CDR3 is 13 residues. In germline, CDR1 is SGHNT, CDR2 YYREEE (reference sequence). The ends were cut back, 2 bases at V and 5 bases at J, with 8 bases in the middle. The CDR3: CASSFRQNNEQFF. The CDR3 region has the DNA TGTGCCAGCAGCTTCCGACAGAACAATGAGCAGTTCTTC.

The rearrangement links TRBV6-5 to TRBJ2-3; D ambiguous. V was shortened by 6 bases and J by 1 base, with 11 bases between the two germline ends. The CDR3 runs to 14 residues. Per the germline V gene, CDR1 is MNHEY and CDR2 is SVGAGI. CDR3 protein: CASRAAGRTDTQYF. The CDR3 DNA follows: TGTGCCAGCAGGGCCGCTGGGCGCACAGATACGCAGTATTTT.

V is TRBV18 and J is TRBJ1-3, with D hard to call. Germline V lookup: CDR1 KGHSH, CDR2 LQKENI. V shed 3 bases and J shed 8 bases, with 5 bases lying between them. This CDR3 is built from 11 residues. In DNA, the CDR3 is TGTGCCAGCTCACCCGGGGACACCATATATTTT. Its translation: CASSPGDTIYF.

The J gene is TRBJ2-7, the V gene TRBV27; the match to TRBD2 covers 7 bases. This CDR3 is 15 amino acids long. CDR1 MNHEY and CDR2 SMNVEV come from the germline V gene (reference sequence). J lost 3 bases, V lost 2 bases, and 7 bases had no gene match. The CDR3 coding sequence is TGTGCCAGCAGTTTAATAGCGGGTTCCCGCTACGAGCAGTACTTC. Its translation is CASSLIAGSRYEQYF.

This clone was detected once. This chain joins TRBV25-1 and TRBJ1-1; D uncertain. V shed 6 bases and J shed 3 bases, with 14 bases lying between them. The germline gives CDR1 MGHDK, CDR2 SYGVNS. CDR3 length: 14 amino acids. In nucleotides, the CDR3 is TGTGCCAGCAGCCCACTCGGTCGGGACACTGAAGCTTTCTTT. Translation gives CASSPLGRDTEAFF.

This rearrangement joins TRBV27 to TRBJ2-7; no firm D call. Germline CDR1 reads MNHEY; CDR2 reads SMNVEV (reference sequence). The V end was cut by 3 bases, the J end by 5 bases, with 5 bases between. The CDR3 runs to 11 residues. The DNA for the CDR3 is TGTGCCAGCAGTTTTGGGCACGAGCAGTACTTC. It codes for CASSFGHEQYF.

In the case of this clone: This may be a read error, as it is one base from a much larger clone. This chain links TRBV5-1 with TRBJ1-2, with TRBD1 as a possible D gene (5 bases). Germline CDR1 and CDR2: SGHRS and YFSETQ. The CDR3 consists of 17 residues. The CDR3 DNA is TGCACCAGCAGCCAACTAGGGTTGGAGAGGGACTCCTATGGCTACACCTTC. Its translation: CTSSQLGLERDSYGYTF.

The chain joins TRBV5-4 to TRBJ2-1, with 10 positions matching TRBD2. Germline V gene data show CDR1 as SGHNT and CDR2 as YYREEE (reference sequence). The CDR3 sequence is 14 residues long. Trimming removed 2 bases from V and 7 bases from J; junction bases left unmatched: 3. CDR3 residues: CASSLAGGFNEQFF. The CDR3 DNA reads as TGTGCCAGCAGCTTAGCGGGGGGGTTTAATGAGCAGTTCTTC. The full variable domain, its missing parts supplied by reference TRBV5-4 and TRBJ2-1, is ETGVTQSPTHLIKTRGQQVTLRCSSQSGHNTVSWYQQALGQGPQFIFQYYREEENGRGNFPPRFSGLQFPNYSSELNVNALELDDSALYLCASSLAGGFNEQFFGPGTRLTVL.

The rearrangement links TRBV28 to TRBJ2-5; D is unresolved. The CDR3 length is 14 residues. Between the trimmed V and J ends, which lost 2 bases and 1 base, there was a span of 8 bases. CDR1 MDHEN and CDR2 SYDVKM come from the germline V gene. The CDR3 spells CASSLSNTQETQYF. The CDR3 nucleotides are TGTGCCAGCAGTTTAAGCAATACCCAAGAGACCCAGTACTTC.

The CDR3: CASSQDRGLAYEQYF. In DNA, the CDR3 is TGCGCCAGCAGCCAAGATCGGGGACTAGCCTACGAGCAGTACTTC. This sequence joins TRBV4-1 and TRBJ2-7, with 8 bases that match TRBD2. CDR3 length equals 15 residues. V shed 0 bases and J 2 bases; nucleotides not matched to a gene: 3. Per the germline V gene, CDR1 is MGHRA and CDR2 is YSYEKL.

The chain links TRBV10-3 to TRBJ1-2, with D perhaps TRBD1 (5 bases). The V end was cut by 1 base, the J end by 4 bases, with 10 bases between. The CDR3 has 14 residues. Germline V gene lookup returns CDR1 ENHRY and CDR2 SYGVKD. The CDR3 spells CAISELGTGYGYTF. The CDR3, as DNA: TGTGCCATCAGTGAGTTAGGGACTGGCTATGGCTACACCTTC.

The rearrangement links TRBV7-3 to TRBJ2-7; maybe TRBD2 (5 bases). Trimming took off 6 bases at V and 1 base at J, with 10 bases between the two ends. CDR1 is SGHTA and CDR2 is FQGTGA in the germline V gene. The length of the CDR3 is 13 residues. CDR3 residues: CASRPSGSYEQYF. CDR3 DNA: TGTGCCAGCAGGCCTTCGGGATCCTACGAGCAGTACTTC.

The chain is built from TRBV11-2 and TRBJ2-3, with 12 bases fitting TRBD2. CDR3 length equals 16 residues. Germline CDR1 SGHAT, CDR2 FQNNGV. V lost 3 bases to trimming and J lost 2 bases; unmatched junction nucleotides: 3. CDR3 nucleotides: TGTGCCAGCAGCTTTCTAGCGGGGGGGTTCACAGATACGCAGTATTTT. Amino acid sequence: CASSFLAGGFTDTQYF.

The chain combines TRBV7-8 with TRBJ1-5, with D unclear. The V end was cut by 5 bases, the J end by 4 bases, with 9 bases between. CDR3 length equals 13 residues. Germline loops: CDR1 SGHVS, CDR2 FQNEAQ. This CDR3 is CASSLRQNQPQHF. CDR3 DNA sequence: TGTGCCAGCAGCCTCAGACAAAATCAGCCCCAGCATTTT. Full variable domain (rest looked up from reference TRBV7-8 and TRBJ1-5): GAGVSQSPRYKVAKRGQDVALRCDPISGHVSLFWYQQALGQGPEFLTYFQNEAQLDKSGLPSDRFFAERPEGSVSTLKIQRTQQEDSAVYLCASSLRQNQPQHFGDGTRLSIL.

The chain uses TRBV7-2 and TRBJ2-3, with 9 bases fitting TRBD2. V lost 5 bases and J lost 2; bases outside the gene matches: 5. Germline loops: CDR1 SGHTA, CDR2 FQGNSA. This CDR3 spans 15 amino acids. The CDR3 DNA reads as TGTGCCAGCAGCCCTAGGACTAGCGCCACAGATACGCAGTATTTT. Its translation: CASSPRTSATDTQYF.

This clone was recorded once. The rearrangement uses TRBV7-9 and TRBJ2-2; D not resolved. The length of the CDR3 is 15 residues. Germline values: CDR1 SEHNR, CDR2 FQNEAQ (reference sequence). Between the trimmed V and J ends, which lost 5 bases and 9 bases, there was a span of 19 bases. CDR3 loop: CASSPGSPAPRELFF. DNA of the CDR3: TGTGCCAGCAGCCCCGGGTCCCCGGCCCCTCGGGAGCTGTTTTTT.

The rearrangement joins TRBV7-2 to TRBJ2-5; 7 bases are a match to TRBD2. Germline V gives CDR1 SGHTA, CDR2 FQGNSA. Trimming removed 1 base from V and 7 bases from J; junction bases left unmatched: 6. This CDR3 is built from 14 residues. CDR3 in DNA: TGTGCCAGCAGCTTAGGTGGACTAGACGGGACCCAGTACTTC. Protein product: CASSLGGLDGTQYF.

V and J are TRBV6-1 and TRBJ2-3, with no clear D. With 2 bases removed from V and 7 bases from J, the gap between germline ends came to 16 bases. This CDR3 contains 15 residues. CDR1 is MNHNS and CDR2 is SASEGT in the germline V gene. DNA of the CDR3: TGTGCCAGCAGTGAAAACCATGGCCAATGGTATACGCAGTATTTT. Translated, it gives CASSENHGQWYTQYF.

V usage is TRBV24-1 and J usage is TRBJ1-5; D is unclear. This CDR3 has 13 amino acids. The germline V gene has CDR1 KGHDR and CDR2 SFDVKD. The germline V and J ends were trimmed by 8 bases and 3 bases, with 10 bases remaining between them. CDR3 loop: CATTVGDNQPQHF. CDR3 bases: TGTGCCACCACGGTGGGAGACAATCAGCCCCAGCATTTT.

J is TRBJ2-7 and V is TRBV6-5, with TRBD1 matching 7 bases. This CDR3 is built from 14 residues. The V gene end was trimmed by 10 bases and the J gene end by 0 bases; junction bases not matched to a gene: 9. Looked up from germline, CDR1 is MNHEY and CDR2 is SVGAGI. CDR3: CAIKGQRNSYEQYF. CDR3 DNA: TGTGCCATCAAGGGACAGAGAAACTCCTACGAGCAGTACTTC.

The chain joins TRBV6-6 to TRBJ1-6; 7 bases are shared with TRBD1. Germline CDR1 MNHNY, CDR2 SVGAGI (reference sequence). The CDR3 totals 15 residues. V trimming: 5 bases; J trimming: 7 bases; junction bases outside the gene matches: 8. CDR3 region: CASSTDRPGNSPLHF. In DNA form, the CDR3 reads TGTGCCAGCAGTACGGACAGGCCTGGGAATTCACCCCTCCACTTT.

V usage is TRBV9 and J usage is TRBJ2-5; TRBD1 aligns across 9 bases. The germline gives CDR1 SGDLS, CDR2 YYNGEE. The V and J ends lost 4 bases and 1 base, in that order; junction bases with no gene match: 8. CDR3 length equals 16 residues. CDR3 in amino acids: CASSPWTGDFQETQYF. The DNA for the CDR3 is TGTGCCAGCAGCCCTTGGACAGGGGATTTCCAAGAGACCCAGTACTTC.

V and J are TRBV3-1 (or the pseudogene TRBV3-2) and TRBJ1-2; 7 bases agree with TRBD1. Germline CDR1 and CDR2: LGHDT and YNNKEL (reference sequence). After removal of 1 base from V and 8 bases from J, the junction contained 13 bases not matched to a gene. The CDR3 is 16 amino acids. The CDR3 DNA is TGTGCCAGCAGCCAAGTTGTTACTAGGGGGCCCACGGGCTACACCTTC. Residues: CASSQVVTRGPTGYTF.

J is TRBJ2-2 and V is TRBV19; TRBD1 matches at 7 bases. CDR1 is LNHDA, CDR2 SQIVND, per germline (reference sequence). V shed 1 base, J shed 4 bases, and the junction held 6 bases outside the gene matches. The CDR3 is made up of 16 amino acids. The CDR3 region has the DNA TGTGCCAGTAGTATAGGAGGGGGCGCGGGCACCGGGGAGCTGTTTTTT. It translates to CASSIGGGAGTGELFF. The variable domain in full, completed from reference TRBV19 and TRBJ2-2, reads DGGITQSPKYLFRKEGQNVTLSCEQNLNHDAMYWYRQDPGQGLRLIYYSQIVNDFQKGDIAEGYSVSREKKESFPLTVTSAQKNPTAFYLCASSIGGGAGTGELFFGEGSRLTVL.

The chain carries TRBV2 and TRBJ1-2, with a tentative D call TRBD1 (6 bases). This CDR3 region has 15 residues. V lost 3 bases to trimming and J lost 6 bases, with 17 bases between them. Germline V gene data show CDR1 as SNHLY and CDR2 as FYNNEI. CDR3 nucleotides: TGTGCCAGCAGTGATTGGTTAGGGGGTTCGGATGGCTACACCTTC. This sequence encodes CASSDWLGGSDGYTF.

The rearrangement links TRBV29-1 to TRBJ1-1, with D possibly being TRBD1 (5 bases). The CDR3 is 17 amino acids. V shed 0 bases and J shed 0 bases, with 17 bases lying between them. Germline V gene sequence: CDR1 SQVTM, CDR2 ANQGSEA. The CDR3 protein is CSVEDRRQLLMNTEAFF. Here the CDR3 DNA reads TGCAGCGTTGAAGATCGTCGACAGCTCCTTATGAACACTGAAGCTTTCTTT.